The 15 T cell receptor beta chains below all came from one sample that was sequenced in a study of Graves' ophthalmopathy and Graves' hyperthyroidism. Amplification of the TCR beta CDR3 regions used RNA transcripts (as template). RT-PCR was first run with HTBI primers, then multiplex PCR in a second round. One entry per CDR3 protein results from TCRdb running MiXCR on the multiplex PCR reads. The table lists over a million distinct CDR3 sequences, 35% to 40% of them singletons. Source material: peripheral blood or thyroid tissue (not recorded which). These receptor sequences come from an adult man with Graves' hyperthyroidism.

This clonotype came up many times. Mismatch with germline at one junction end may stem from a read error. V and J are TRBV19 and TRBJ1-4; D possibly corresponds to TRBD1 (6 bases). This CDR3 comprises 13 residues. Germline CDR1 and CDR2: LNHDA and SQIVND (reference sequence). CDR3 nucleotide sequence: TGTGCCAGTAGTGACAGGCCCAATGAAAAGCTGTTTTTT. Its protein product is CASSDRPNEKLFF.

This clonotype came up many times. This chain uses TRBV7-8 with TRBJ2-2, with unresolved D. Germline lookup yields CDR1 SGHVS and CDR2 FQNEAQ. The CDR3 sequence is 16 residues long. Between the trimmed V and J ends, which lost 7 bases and 2 bases, there was a span of 17 bases. The CDR3, as DNA: TGTGCCAGCACCCCGAGTCGCCACCCCAACACCGGGGAGCTGTTTTTT. This gives the protein CASTPSRHPNTGELFF.

The chain carries TRBV2 and TRBJ1-3; D is possibly TRBD1 (5 bases). V was shortened by 6 bases and J by 2 bases, with 11 bases between the two germline ends. Germline V lookup: CDR1 SNHLY, CDR2 FYNNEI. The CDR3 length is 14 residues. DNA of the CDR3: TGTGCCAGCAGCCAGGGCCCCACTGGAAACACCATATATTTT. Translated: CASSQGPTGNTIYF. The whole variable domain, filled in from reference TRBV2 and TRBJ1-3, reads EPEVTQTPSHQVTQMGQEVILRCVPISNHLYFYWYRQILGQKVEFLVSFYNNEISEKSEIFDDQFSVERPDGSNFTLKIRSTKLEDSAMYFCASSQGPTGNTIYFGEGSWLTVV.

The rearrangement joins TRBV4-3 to TRBJ1-6; no clear D. Germline V gene data show CDR1 as LGHNA and CDR2 as YSLEER. The CDR3 is 15 amino acids. V was cut by 0 bases and J by 7 bases, with 10 bases left in between. CDR3 bases: TGCGCCAGCAGCCAAGATTCGGATTTAAATTCACCCCTCCACTTT. Its protein is CASSQDSDLNSPLHF.

This clonotype was seen only a few times. The rearrangement uses TRBV25-1 and TRBJ2-5; D is tentatively TRBD1 or TRBD2 (5 bases each). Germline assignment: CDR1 MGHDK and CDR2 SYGVNS. This CDR3 region has 11 residues. Trimming removed 7 bases from V and 5 bases from J, with 8 bases in between. CDR3 sequence reads: CASTGAETQYF. DNA for the CDR3: TGTGCCAGCACCGGGGCGGAGACCCAGTACTTC.

The V call is TRBV5-6, the J call TRBJ2-2; tentatively, D is TRBD2 (6 bases). CDR3 length equals 16 residues. Trimming took 4 bases from V and 0 from J, leaving 13 bases between them. Germline V gives CDR1 SGHDT, CDR2 YYEEEE. The CDR3 loop is CASSLGRSANTGELFF. Written as DNA, the CDR3 is TGTGCCAGCAGCCTGGGGAGGTCGGCGAACACCGGGGAGCTGTTTTTT.

This clonotype was seen many times. The gene calls are TRBV9 and TRBJ2-5; TRBD2 aligns across 7 bases. Trimming removed 6 bases from V and 4 bases from J; junction bases left unmatched: 12. This CDR3 has 15 amino acids. CDR1 and CDR2 from the germline V gene are SGDLS and YYNGEE. The CDR3 is CASTSLGGFGETQYF. The CDR3 coding sequence is TGTGCCAGCACCTCTCTCGGGGGGTTTGGAGAGACCCAGTACTTC.

The chain carries TRBV6-9 and TRBJ1-3; D is unresolved. The germline V gene has CDR1 MNHGY and CDR2 SVAAGI. The V end was cut by 2 bases, the J end by 0 bases, with 14 bases between. The CDR3 extends over 17 amino acids. The DNA of the CDR3 is TGTGCCAGCAGTTATCTAACCCTAGAAATCTCTGGAAACACCATATATTTT. Encoded protein: CASSYLTLEISGNTIYF.

This chain links TRBV10-3 with TRBJ1-2; a possible D gene is TRBD1 (5 bases). The ends were cut back, 10 bases at V and 7 bases at J, with 22 bases in the middle. Germline V gene lookup returns CDR1 ENHRY and CDR2 SYGVKD. The CDR3 extends over 14 amino acids. CDR3 residues: CASSVRDGGGGYTF. The CDR3 DNA reads TGTGCCAGCAGCGTCCGGGACGGGGGAGGTGGCTACACCTTC.

A note on this clonotype: The junction departs from the called germline gene at one end, perhaps through a read error. This sequence joins TRBV11-2 and TRBJ2-7; no reliable D call. The V gene's germline CDR1 is SGHAT and CDR2 FQNNGV. The CDR3 is 15 residues long. The CDR3 DNA reads as TGTGCCAGCAGCTTGGACGGAATCCTTTCCTGCGAGCAGTACTTC. This sequence encodes CASSLDGILSCEQYF.

The table lists this clonotype with a few counts. This chain joins TRBV30 and TRBJ1-2; D unresolved. Germline values: CDR1 GTSNPN, CDR2 SVGIG (reference sequence). Between the trimmed V and J ends, which lost 2 bases and 7 bases, there was a span of 14 bases. This CDR3 is 13 amino acids long. CDR3 loop: CAWSLRSLGGYTF. In nucleotides, the CDR3 is TGTGCCTGGAGTCTTCGGTCTTTGGGTGGCTACACCTTC.

This clonotype was detected only once. A much larger clone lies a single base off, so this may be a read error. V gene TRBV9 combines with J gene TRBJ2-6, with TRBD1 matching over 10 bases. This CDR3 is 17 amino acids long. J was trimmed by 4 bases and V by 0 bases; bases with no gene match: 4. Germline-derived CDR1 and CDR2 are SGDLS and YYNGEE. In DNA form, the CDR3 reads TGTGCCAGCAGCGTAGCCGGGACAGGGGTCGGGGCCAACGTCCTGACTTTC. Protein sequence: CASSVAGTGVGANVLTF.

This clonotype has a single count. The J gene is TRBJ1-5, the V gene TRBV11-2; D remains unclear. In germline, CDR1 is SGHAT, CDR2 FQNNGV. CDR3 length equals 15 residues. V lost 5 bases to trimming and J lost 3 bases, with 14 bases between them. This chain's CDR3 is CASSPSLGSNQPQHF. CDR3 nucleotides: TGTGCCAGCAGCCCCTCACTGGGTTCCAATCAGCCCCAGCATTTT.

Concerning this clonotype itself: The germline gene is not matched at one end of the junction; a read error may be the cause. The rearrangement uses TRBV12-3 or TRBV12-4 and TRBJ1-5; no definite D call. This CDR3 comprises 13 residues. The DNA of the CDR3 is TGTGCCAGCAGTTGGACGAAAAATCGGCCCCAGCATTTT. It codes for CASSWTKNRPQHF.

This clonotype was counted ten times or more. The chain combines TRBV7-9 with TRBJ2-2; TRBD1 is a possible D gene (6 bases). Trimming left V 7 bases short and J 1 base short, with 13 bases between. This CDR3 contains 15 residues. Germline V lookup: CDR1 SEHNR, CDR2 FQNEAQ (reference sequence). The CDR3: CASIAGTLNTGELFF. The DNA of the CDR3 is TGTGCCAGCATCGCCGGGACACTGAACACCGGGGAGCTGTTTTTT.